This TCR beta chain was profiled in a study of blood T cell repertoires in COVID-19. Turning to the study itself: T cells, B-cell-depleted T cells, or PBMCs supplied cDNA or gDNA.

Repertoires were generated with immunoSEQ multiplex PCR, while TCRdb's copy carries only in-frame clones and drops some. Of 100,000 to 120,000 clones listed, more than 65% were seen once; the top ten hold about 1.4%. Germline values: CDR1 PRHDT, CDR2 FYEKMQ (reference sequence). The length of the CDR3 is 18 residues. V was cut by 4 bases and J by 3 bases, with 21 bases left in between. The sequence was collected from a man aged 45-65 years with acute or convalescent COVID-19. The specimen sequenced was peripheral blood. J is TRBJ2-2 and V is TRBV13; possible D gene TRBD2, 6 bases. In DNA, the CDR3 is TGTGCCAGCAGCTCCCGTGGGACCGCGGGGCGAGACACCGGGGAGCTGTTTTTT. It translates to CASSSRGTAGRDTGELFF.